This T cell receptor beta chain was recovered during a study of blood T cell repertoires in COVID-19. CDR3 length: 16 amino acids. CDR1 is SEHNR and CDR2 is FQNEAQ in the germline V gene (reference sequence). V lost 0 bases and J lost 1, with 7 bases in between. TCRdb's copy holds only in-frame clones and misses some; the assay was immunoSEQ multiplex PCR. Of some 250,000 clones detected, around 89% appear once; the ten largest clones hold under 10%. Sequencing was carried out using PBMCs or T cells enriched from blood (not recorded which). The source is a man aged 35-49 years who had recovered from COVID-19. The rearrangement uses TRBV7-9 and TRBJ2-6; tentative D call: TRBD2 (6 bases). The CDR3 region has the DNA TGTGCCAGCAGCTTAGCGGGAGGATCTGGGGCCAACGTCCTGACTTTC. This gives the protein CASSLAGGSGANVLTF.